The entry below gives a single T cell receptor (beta chain) sequence along with its context. This clone occurred a few times. Its antigen remains unidentified. Base qualities are missing; no much larger clone stands one base away. Each donor gave one peripheral blood draw, averaging roughly 100 mL, which was collected into heparinised tubes. Using a panel that included CD45RO, CCR7, CD25, CD127, CD95 and CD27, naive, central memory, regulatory and stem cell-like memory CD4+ T cells were sorted on a BD FACSAria II. Purity was above 95% for every sorted population. PBMCs were separated immediately by Lymphoprep density gradient centrifugation and were stained directly, without being cultured. Samples were stained and sorted in pairs, with one healthy donor and one patient per experiment, so that batch effects were minimized. The sample originates from a study of beta chain features in type 1 diabetes listed by TCRdb under 2018. General notes on the study: No differences in mean age, gender distribution, total cell number or subset yield were found between patients and healthy donors. A total of 85 million to 140 million sorted cells were examined across all samples, and the number of cells per subset was strongly correlated with RNA yield. In the study, TCRB repertoires of sorted circulating CD4+ T cell subsets from recently diagnosed type 1 diabetes patients were compared with those of matched healthy donors. Naive and central memory subsets were obtained from all 30 or so donors, but regulatory and stem cell-like memory subsets were isolated from only 8 patients and roughly eight healthy donors.

What the study reported, not specific to this receptor: The naive, central memory and regulatory TCRB repertoires appeared to resemble one another more closely among patients than among healthy donors. Because the HLA sub-analyses included only small numbers of individuals, any influence of HLA type on TCRB rearrangement was left unresolved. A moderate but significant shortening of TCRB CDR3 length was observed in type 1 diabetes patients in all four CD4+ subsets. Sequencing cDNA rather than genomic DNA could over-represent highly expressing activated cells, although activation and CD3 levels did not differ between groups. Fewer insertions and more nucleotide deletions at VDJ recombination sites were observed in patients with type 1 diabetes, implying thymic rearrangement abnormalities. PCR might favor shorter templates, but patient and control samples were amplified and corrected together, so any skew would affect both groups equally.

The entire isolated RNA was reverse transcribed using the High Capacity cDNA Reverse Transcription Kit, and thus expressed TCRB transcripts were sequenced. Naive, central memory and regulatory T cell samples underwent deep immunoSEQ sequencing, averaging approximately 3.5 million total reads per sample. Sorted cells were lysed in RLT buffer and RNA was extracted with DNase-treated RNeasy Micro or Mini kits, depending on cell number. To prevent cross-contamination, each cell subset was processed individually, whereas patient and healthy donor samples were processed jointly. The immunoSEQ multiplex PCR was used to amplify TCRB sequences from cDNA, yielding 87-bp fragments that span the CDR3 region. The amplicons were sequenced using the Illumina HiSeq platform. The authors' analysis ran thus. Synthetic template baselines were used to correct PCR bias computationally, reads within Hamming distance 2 were collapsed, and singletons that could not be merged were discarded. Reads were aligned against IMGT so that V, D and J genes, CDR3 length and insertions or deletions at six rearrangement sites could be assigned. Clonotype counts were normalized to sorted cell number within each subset before computing true diversity and Gini coefficients with the tcR R package. The overlap coefficient, calculated on TCRB nucleotide sequences, was used to measure repertoire sharing. Out-of-frame TCRB sequences from naive cells were analyzed as a proxy for the pre-selection repertoire. The table comes from immuneACCESS by way of TCRdb, which keeps in-frame sequences with V and J called. Part of the clones is missing from these tables; in studies checked, under half for an unresolved V gene and the rest for unknown reasons. V and J calls and clone size are given by that table; D and trimming were obtained from the DNA. The sample includes about 400,000 clones, with approximately 12% observed a single time. The top ten clones comprise 0.017% of the sample.

Germline trimming amounts to 7 bases on V and 6 bases on J, with 8 as the count of junction bases outside the gene matches. The CDR3 starts with the cysteine, ends with the phenylalanine, and has 15 residues. The CDR3 DNA has 45 bases and is translated from base 1. Via the germline V gene, CDR1 is SGDLS and CDR2 YYNGEE. The receptor chain draws on TRBV9 and TRBJ1-5, with 12 bases matching TRBD1. This receptor was obtained from a man aged 18 to 30 in good health. Sequencing was performed on naive CD4+ T cells from blood. The cell subset or site label corresponds to: true naive CD4+ T cells. At the DNA level, the sequence is TGTGCCAGCGCCGAGGGGACAGGGGGCTCTCAGCCCCAGCATTTT. Protein translation: CASAEGTGGSQPQHF. Supplemented by the reference TRBV9 and TRBJ1-5 proteins around the CDR3, the complete variable domain is DSGVTQTPKHLITATGQRVTLRCSPRSGDLSVYWYQQSLDQGLQFLIQYYNGEERAKGNILERFSAQQFPDLHSELNLSSLELGDSALYFCASAEGTGGSQPQHFGDGTRLSIL.